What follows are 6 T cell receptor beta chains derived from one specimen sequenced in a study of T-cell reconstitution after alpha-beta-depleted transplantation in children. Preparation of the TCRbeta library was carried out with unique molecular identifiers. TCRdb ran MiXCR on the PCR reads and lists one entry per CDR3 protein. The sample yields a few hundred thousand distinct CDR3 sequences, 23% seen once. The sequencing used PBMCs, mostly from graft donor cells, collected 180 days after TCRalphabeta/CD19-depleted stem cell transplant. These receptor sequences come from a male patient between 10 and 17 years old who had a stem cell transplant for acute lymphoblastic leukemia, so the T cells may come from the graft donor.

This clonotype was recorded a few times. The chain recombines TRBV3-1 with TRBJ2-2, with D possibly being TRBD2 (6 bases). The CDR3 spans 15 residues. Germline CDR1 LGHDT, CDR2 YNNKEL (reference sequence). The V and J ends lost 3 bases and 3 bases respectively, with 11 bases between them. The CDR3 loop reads CASSHRLVDTGELFF. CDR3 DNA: TGTGCCAGCAGCCATCGACTAGTAGACACCGGGGAGCTGTTTTTT.

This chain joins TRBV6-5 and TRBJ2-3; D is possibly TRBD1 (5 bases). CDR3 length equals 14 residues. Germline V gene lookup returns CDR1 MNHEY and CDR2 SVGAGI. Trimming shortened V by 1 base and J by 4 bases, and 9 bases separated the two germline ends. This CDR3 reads CASSYWVGADTQYF. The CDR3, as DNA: TGTGCCAGCAGTTACTGGGTAGGGGCAGATACGCAGTATTTT.

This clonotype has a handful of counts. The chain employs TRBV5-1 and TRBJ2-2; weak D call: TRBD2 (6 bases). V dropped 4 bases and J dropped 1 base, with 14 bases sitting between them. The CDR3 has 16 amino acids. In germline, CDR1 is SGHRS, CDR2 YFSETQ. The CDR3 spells CASSRTRAGNTGELFF. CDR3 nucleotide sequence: TGCGCCAGCAGCCGGACGCGAGCGGGGAACACCGGGGAGCTGTTTTTT.

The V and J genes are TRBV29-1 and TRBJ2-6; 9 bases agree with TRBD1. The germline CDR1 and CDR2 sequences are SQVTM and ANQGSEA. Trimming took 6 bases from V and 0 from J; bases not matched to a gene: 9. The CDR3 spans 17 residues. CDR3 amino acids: CSVLGDRDYSGANVLTF. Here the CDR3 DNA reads TGCAGCGTCCTAGGGGACAGGGACTACTCTGGGGCCAACGTCCTGACTTTC.

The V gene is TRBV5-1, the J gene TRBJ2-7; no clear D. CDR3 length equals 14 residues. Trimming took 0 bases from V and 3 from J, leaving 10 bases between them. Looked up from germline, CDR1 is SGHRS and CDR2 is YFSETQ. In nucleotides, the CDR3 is TGCGCCAGCAGCTTGGACAGTTCCCACTACGAGCAGTACTTC. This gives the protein CASSLDSSHYEQYF. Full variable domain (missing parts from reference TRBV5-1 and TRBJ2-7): KAGVTQTPRYLIKTRGQQVTLSCSPISGHRSVSWYQQTPGQGLQFLFEYFSETQRNKGNFPGRFSGRQFSNSRSEMNVSTLELGDSALYLCASSLDSSHYEQYFGPGTRLTVT.

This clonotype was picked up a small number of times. In DNA, the CDR3 is TGTGCCAGCAGCCTCAGGGCTAGTCGGACTGAAGCTTTCTTT. Translating it yields CASSLRASRTEAFF. The rearrangement links TRBV12-3 or TRBV12-4 to TRBJ1-1; the D gene is possibly TRBD1 (5 bases). V was clipped by 6 bases and J by 5 bases, with 16 bases between them. The CDR3 loop spans 14 amino acids.